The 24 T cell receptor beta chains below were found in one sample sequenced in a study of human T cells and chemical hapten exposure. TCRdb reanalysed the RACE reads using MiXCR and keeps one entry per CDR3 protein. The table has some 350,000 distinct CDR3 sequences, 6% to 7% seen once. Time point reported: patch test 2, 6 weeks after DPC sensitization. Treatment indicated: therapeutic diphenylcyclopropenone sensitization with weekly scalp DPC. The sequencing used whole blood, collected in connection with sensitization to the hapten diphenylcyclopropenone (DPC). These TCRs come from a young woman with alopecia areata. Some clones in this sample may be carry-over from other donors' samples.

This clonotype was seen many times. CDR3 protein: CASSYSPGGGTEAFF. CDR3 DNA: TGTGCCAGCAGTTACTCTCCCGGGGGGGGCACTGAAGCTTTCTTT. The chain is built from TRBV6-6 and TRBJ1-1; a possible D gene is TRBD1 (5 bases). Deletions cut 0 bases from V and 4 bases from J, with 12 bases between. This CDR3 is 15 amino acids long. Germline CDR1 reads MNHNY; CDR2 reads SVGAGI (reference sequence).

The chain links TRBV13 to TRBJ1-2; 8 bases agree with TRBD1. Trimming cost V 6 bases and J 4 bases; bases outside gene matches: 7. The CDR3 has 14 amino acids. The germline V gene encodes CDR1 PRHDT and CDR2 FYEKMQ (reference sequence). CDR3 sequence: CASSRTGRRYGYTF. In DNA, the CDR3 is TGTGCCAGCAGTCGGACAGGGAGGCGCTATGGCTACACCTTC.

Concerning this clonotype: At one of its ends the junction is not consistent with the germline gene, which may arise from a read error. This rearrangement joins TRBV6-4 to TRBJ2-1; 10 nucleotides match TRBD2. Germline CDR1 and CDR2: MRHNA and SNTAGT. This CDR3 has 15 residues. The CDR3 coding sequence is TGTACCAGCAGTGAGCGGGGGGGCGATACTTATGAGCAGTTCTTC. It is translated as CTSSERGGDTYEQFF.

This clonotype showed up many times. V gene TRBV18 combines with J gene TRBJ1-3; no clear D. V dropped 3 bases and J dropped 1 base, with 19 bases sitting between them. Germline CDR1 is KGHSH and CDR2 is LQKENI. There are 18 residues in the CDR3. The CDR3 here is CASSPFWSGSGSGNTIYF. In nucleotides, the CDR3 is TGTGCCAGCTCACCGTTTTGGTCTGGGTCGGGATCTGGAAACACCATATATTTT. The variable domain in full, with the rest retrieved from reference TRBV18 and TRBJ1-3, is NAGVMQNPRHLVRRRGQEARLRCSPMKGHSHVYWYRQLPEEGLKFMVYLQKENIIDESGMPKERFSAEFPKEGPSILRIQQVVRGDSAAYFCASSPFWSGSGSGNTIYFGEGSWLTVV.

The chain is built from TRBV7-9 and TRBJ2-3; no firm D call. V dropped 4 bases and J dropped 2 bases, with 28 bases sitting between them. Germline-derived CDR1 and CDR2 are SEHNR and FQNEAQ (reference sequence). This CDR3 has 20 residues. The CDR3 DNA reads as TGTGCCAGCAGCTCCGGCCGAACAACTCACCTCTACACCGACACAGATACGCAGTATTTT. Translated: CASSSGRTTHLYTDTDTQYF. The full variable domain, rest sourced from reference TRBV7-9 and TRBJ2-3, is DTGVSQNPRHKITKRGQNVTFRCDPISEHNRLYWYRQTLGQGPEFLTYFQNEAQLEKSRLLSDRFSAERPKGSFSTLEIQRTEQGDSAMYLCASSSGRTTHLYTDTDTQYFGPGTRLTVL.

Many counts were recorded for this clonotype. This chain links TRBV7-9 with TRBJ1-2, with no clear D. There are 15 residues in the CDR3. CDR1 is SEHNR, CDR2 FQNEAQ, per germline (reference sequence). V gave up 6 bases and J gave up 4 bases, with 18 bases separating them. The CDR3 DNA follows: TGTGCCAGCAGTTTTACTTCTCGGGAAAGCTATGGCTACACCTTC. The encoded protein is CASSFTSRESYGYTF.

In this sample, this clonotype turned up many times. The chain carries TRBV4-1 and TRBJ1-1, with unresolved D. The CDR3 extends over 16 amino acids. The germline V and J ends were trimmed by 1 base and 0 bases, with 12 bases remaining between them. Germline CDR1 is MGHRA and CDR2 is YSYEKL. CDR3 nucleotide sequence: TGCGCCAGCAGCCAAGTGTCCCCACGCATGAACACTGAAGCTTTCTTT. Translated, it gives CASSQVSPRMNTEAFF.

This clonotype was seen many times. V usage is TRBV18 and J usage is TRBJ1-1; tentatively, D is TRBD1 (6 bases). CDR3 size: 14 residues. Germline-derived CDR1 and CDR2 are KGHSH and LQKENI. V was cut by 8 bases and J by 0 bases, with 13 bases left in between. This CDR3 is CASSLTGMNTEAFF. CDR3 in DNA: TGTGCCAGCAGTCTCACAGGGATGAACACTGAAGCTTTCTTT.

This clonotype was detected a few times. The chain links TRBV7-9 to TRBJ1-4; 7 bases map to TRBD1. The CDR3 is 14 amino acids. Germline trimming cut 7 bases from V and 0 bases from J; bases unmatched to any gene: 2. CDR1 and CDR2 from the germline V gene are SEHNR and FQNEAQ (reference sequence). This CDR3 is CASKGTATNEKLFF. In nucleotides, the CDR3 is TGTGCCAGCAAAGGGACAGCAACTAATGAAAAACTGTTTTTT.

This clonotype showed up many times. For the CDR3, the DNA is TGTGCCACCCGCAGAGGGGAGAACACTGAAGCTTTCTTT. Translating gives CATRRGENTEAFF. The genes are TRBV12-3 or TRBV12-4 and TRBJ1-1, with D tentatively TRBD1 (5 bases). Between the trimmed V and J ends, which lost 10 bases and 1 base, there was a span of 13 bases. This CDR3 has 13 amino acids.

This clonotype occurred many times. In nucleotides, the CDR3 is TGTGCCAGCAGTGGCGGCGGGGCGAACACCGGGGAGCTGTTTTTT. This translates into CASSGGGANTGELFF. The chain carries TRBV6-4 and TRBJ2-2, with TRBD2 as a possible D gene (6 bases). CDR3 length: 15 amino acids. CDR1 is MRHNA and CDR2 is SNTAGT in the germline V gene. Between the trimmed V and J ends, which lost 4 bases and 0 bases, there was a span of 9 bases.

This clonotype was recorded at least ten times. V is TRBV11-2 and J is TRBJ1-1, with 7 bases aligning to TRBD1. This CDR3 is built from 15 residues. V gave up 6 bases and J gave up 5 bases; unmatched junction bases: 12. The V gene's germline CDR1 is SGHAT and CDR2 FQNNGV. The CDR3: CASRLQGGGGTEAFF. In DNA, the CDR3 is TGTGCCAGCAGGCTCCAGGGGGGAGGTGGGACTGAAGCTTTCTTT.

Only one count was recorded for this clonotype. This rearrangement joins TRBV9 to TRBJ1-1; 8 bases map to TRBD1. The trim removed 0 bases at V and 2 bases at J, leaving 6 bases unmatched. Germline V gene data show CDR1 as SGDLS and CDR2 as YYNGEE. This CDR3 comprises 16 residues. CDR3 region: CASSVDRGQANTEAFF. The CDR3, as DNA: TGTGCCAGCAGCGTAGATCGGGGACAGGCAAACACTGAAGCTTTCTTT. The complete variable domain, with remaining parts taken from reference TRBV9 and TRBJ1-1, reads DSGVTQTPKHLITATGQRVTLRCSPRSGDLSVYWYQQSLDQGLQFLIQYYNGEERAKGNILERFSAQQFPDLHSELNLSSLELGDSALYFCASSVDRGQANTEAFFGQGTRLTVV.

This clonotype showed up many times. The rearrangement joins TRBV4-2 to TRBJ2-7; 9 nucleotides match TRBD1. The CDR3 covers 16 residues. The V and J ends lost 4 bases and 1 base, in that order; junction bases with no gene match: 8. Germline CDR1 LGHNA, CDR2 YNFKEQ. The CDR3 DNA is TGTGCCAGCAGCCCCGCCCCGGGACAGGGATCCTACGAGCAGTACTTC. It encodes CASSPAPGQGSYEQYF.

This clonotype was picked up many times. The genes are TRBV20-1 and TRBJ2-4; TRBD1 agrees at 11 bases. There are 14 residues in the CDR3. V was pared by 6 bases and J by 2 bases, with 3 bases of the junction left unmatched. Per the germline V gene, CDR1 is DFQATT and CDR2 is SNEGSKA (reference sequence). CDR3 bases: TGCAGTGCCAGGGACAGGGGGACCAAAAACATTCAGTACTTC. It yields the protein CSARDRGTKNIQYF.

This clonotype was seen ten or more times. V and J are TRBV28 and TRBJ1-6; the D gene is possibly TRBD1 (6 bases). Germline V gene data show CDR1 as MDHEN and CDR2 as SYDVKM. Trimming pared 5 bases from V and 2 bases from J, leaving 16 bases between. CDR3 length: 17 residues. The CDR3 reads CASSTGRGRTYNSPLHF. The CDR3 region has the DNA TGTGCCAGCAGTACTGGGAGGGGGAGGACCTATAATTCACCCCTCCACTTT.

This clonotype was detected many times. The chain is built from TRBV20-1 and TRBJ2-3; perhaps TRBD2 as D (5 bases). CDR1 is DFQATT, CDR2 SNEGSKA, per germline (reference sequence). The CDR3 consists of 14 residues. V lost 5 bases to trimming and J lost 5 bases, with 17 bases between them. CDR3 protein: CSAPSGNTQDTQYF. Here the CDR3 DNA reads TGCAGTGCTCCTTCCGGGAATACACAAGATACGCAGTATTTT.

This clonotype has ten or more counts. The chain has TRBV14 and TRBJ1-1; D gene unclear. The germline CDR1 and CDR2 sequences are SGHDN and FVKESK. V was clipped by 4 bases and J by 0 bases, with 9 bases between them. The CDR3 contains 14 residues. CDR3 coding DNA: TGTGCCAGCAGCCCTTTCACAGTGAACACTGAAGCTTTCTTT. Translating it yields CASSPFTVNTEAFF.

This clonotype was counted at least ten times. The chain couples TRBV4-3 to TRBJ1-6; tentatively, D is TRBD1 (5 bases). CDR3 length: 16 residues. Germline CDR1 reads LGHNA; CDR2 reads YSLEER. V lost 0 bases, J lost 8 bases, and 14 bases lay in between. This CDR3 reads CASSQDYQGFYSPLHF. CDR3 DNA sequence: TGCGCCAGCAGCCAAGACTACCAGGGATTTTATTCACCCCTCCACTTT.

CDR3 protein: CASSQEISHVHGYTF. CDR3 nucleotide sequence: TGTGCCAGCAGCCAAGAAATCTCACACGTTCATGGCTACACCTTC. The chain recombines TRBV14 with TRBJ1-2; the D is unclear. CDR1 is SGHDN and CDR2 is FVKESK in the germline V gene. The CDR3 spans 15 residues. V dropped 0 bases and J dropped 6 bases, with 14 bases sitting between them.

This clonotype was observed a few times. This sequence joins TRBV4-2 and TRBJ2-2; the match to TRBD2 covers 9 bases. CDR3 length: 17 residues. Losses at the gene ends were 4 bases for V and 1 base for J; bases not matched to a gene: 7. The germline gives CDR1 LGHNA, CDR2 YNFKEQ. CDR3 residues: CASSLFSGGENTGELFF. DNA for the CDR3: TGTGCCAGCAGCCTATTTAGCGGGGGCGAGAACACCGGGGAGCTGTTTTTT.

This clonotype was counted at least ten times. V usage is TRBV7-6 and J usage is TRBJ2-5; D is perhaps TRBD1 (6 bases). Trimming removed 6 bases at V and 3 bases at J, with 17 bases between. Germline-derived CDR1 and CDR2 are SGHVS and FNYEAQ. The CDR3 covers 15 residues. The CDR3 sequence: CASSPTGTIEETQYF. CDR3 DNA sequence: TGTGCCAGCAGTCCGACCGGGACAATCGAAGAGACCCAGTACTTC.

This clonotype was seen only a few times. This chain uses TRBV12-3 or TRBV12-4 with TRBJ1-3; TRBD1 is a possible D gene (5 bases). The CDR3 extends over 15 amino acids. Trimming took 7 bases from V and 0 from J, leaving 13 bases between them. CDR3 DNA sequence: TGTGCCAGCACCCTTCCTGGGGGCTCTGGAAACACCATATATTTT. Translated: CASTLPGGSGNTIYF.

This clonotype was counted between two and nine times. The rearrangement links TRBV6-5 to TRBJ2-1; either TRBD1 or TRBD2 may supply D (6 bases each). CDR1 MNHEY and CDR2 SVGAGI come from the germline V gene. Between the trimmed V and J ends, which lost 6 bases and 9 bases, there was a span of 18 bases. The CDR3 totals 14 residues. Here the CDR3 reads CASRNTWGAGEQFF. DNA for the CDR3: TGTGCCAGCAGGAACACCTGGGGGGCGGGTGAGCAGTTCTTC.